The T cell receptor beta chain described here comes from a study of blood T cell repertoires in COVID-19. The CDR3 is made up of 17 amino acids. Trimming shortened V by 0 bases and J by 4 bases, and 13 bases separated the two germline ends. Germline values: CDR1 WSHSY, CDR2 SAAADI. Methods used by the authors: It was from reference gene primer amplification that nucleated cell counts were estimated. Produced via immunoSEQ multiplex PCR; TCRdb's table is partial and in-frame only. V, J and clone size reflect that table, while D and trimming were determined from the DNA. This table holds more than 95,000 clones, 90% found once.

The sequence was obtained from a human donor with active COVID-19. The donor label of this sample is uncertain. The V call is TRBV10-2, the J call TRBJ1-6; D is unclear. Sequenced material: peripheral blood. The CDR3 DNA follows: TGCGCCAGCAGTGAGTCGAGGACGGCGGGGTATAATTCACCCCTCCACTTT. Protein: CASSESRTAGYNSPLHF.